Ten or more counts support the clone carrying this T cell receptor beta chain. Symptom resolution, clearance, or two negative PCRs marked the recovered donors of Cohort 3. These data come from a study of blood T cell repertoires in COVID-19. Measured with immunoSEQ multiplex PCR; TCRdb has only the in-frame clones, and not every one. The data show some 250,000 clones, 70% to 90% seen once. V dropped 2 bases and J dropped 0; count of bases not matched to a gene: 0. The CDR3 runs 15 residues. Germline V CDR1 and CDR2: MNHNS, SASEGT. The clonotype originates from a woman aged 45-60 years who had recovered from COVID-19. The specimen was PBMCs or T cells enriched from blood (not recorded which). The V gene is TRBV6-1, the J gene TRBJ2-1; 8 bases agree with TRBD2. The CDR3: CASSELAGSYNEQFF. CDR3 coding DNA: TGTGCCAGCAGTGAACTAGCGGGCTCCTACAATGAGCAGTTCTTC.